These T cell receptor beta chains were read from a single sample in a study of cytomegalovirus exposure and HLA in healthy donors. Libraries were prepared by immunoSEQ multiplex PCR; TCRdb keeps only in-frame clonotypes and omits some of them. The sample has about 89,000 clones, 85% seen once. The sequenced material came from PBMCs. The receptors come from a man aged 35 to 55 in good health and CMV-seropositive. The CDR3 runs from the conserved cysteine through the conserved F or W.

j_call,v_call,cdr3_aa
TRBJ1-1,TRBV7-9,CASSFTGGLRTEAFF
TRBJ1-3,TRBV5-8,CASSFQGSGNTIYF
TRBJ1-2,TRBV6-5,CASSPEGALGGYTF
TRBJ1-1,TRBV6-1,CASSGSPSSTEAFF
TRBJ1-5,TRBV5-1,CASSFRGGQPQHF
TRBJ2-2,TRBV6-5,CASSRRAGTGELFF
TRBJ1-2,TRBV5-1,CASKLGGANYGYTF
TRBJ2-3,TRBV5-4,CASSSTETPTDTQYF
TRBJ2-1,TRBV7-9,CASSRGTSNEQFF
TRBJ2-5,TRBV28,CASSFAGGIQETQYF
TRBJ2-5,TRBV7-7,CASSPEGELETQYF
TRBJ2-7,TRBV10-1,CASSFTRTGEYEQYF
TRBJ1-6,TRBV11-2,CASSQGSSYNSPLHF
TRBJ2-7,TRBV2,CASTSGRGYEQYF
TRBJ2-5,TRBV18,CASSGTAWETQYF
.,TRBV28,CASSAPGQGRYEQYF
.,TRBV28,CASSSPTSGRAEQYF
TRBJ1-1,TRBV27,CASSLGQRVTEAFF
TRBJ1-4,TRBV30,CAWSVNRFGEKLFF
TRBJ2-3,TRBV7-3,CASSSTGTVGDTQYF
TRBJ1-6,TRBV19,CASRDSQTSPLHF
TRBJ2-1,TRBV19,CASSMPGLAGLYEQFF
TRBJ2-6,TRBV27,CASRDRGQKSGANVLTF
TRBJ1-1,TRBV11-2,CASSLATGGAGHTEAFF
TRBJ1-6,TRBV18,CASSPRDRGPPSYNSPLHF
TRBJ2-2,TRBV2,CASRALPGGELFF
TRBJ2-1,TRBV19,CASSIRAVAGGHNEQFF
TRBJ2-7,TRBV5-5,CASSQSGGNGYEQYF
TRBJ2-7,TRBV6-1,CASSEQAGGIGEQYF
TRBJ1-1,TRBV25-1,CDKDRERTEAFF